Sequencing of this TCR beta chain was carried out in a study of cytomegalovirus exposure and HLA in healthy donors (dated by TCRdb to about 2017). General notes on the study: An earlier analysis of 587 of the donors reported about 280 Gb of sequence data and 95 million to 130 million unique TCR beta sequences obtained from some 200 million T cells. The number of donors typed differed by locus, with about 620-630 for A, B, C, DRB1 and DQB1, around 500 for DQA1, 606 for DPA1, and around 450 for DPB1. Among the roughly 400 genotyped donors, about 85% belonged to the genetic ancestry cluster associated with self-reported Caucasian donors. An earlier analysis of several hundred of the donors applied high-throughput TCR beta sequencing to assess whether each TCR beta V gene segment acted as functional or pseudogenic. The later analysis used no new phenotypic data to find candidate immune exposures, relying instead on TCR beta sequences and their occurrence across donors. Class I and class II HLA loci were covered by the typing at four-digit resolution. Using immunosequencing, the study profiled T cell repertoires from 640 or so subjects and related those repertoires to cytomegalovirus serostatus. Across around 400 genotyped donors of the cohort, an average of roughly 250,000 unique TCR beta nucleotide sequences per donor were sequenced, and roughly 20% of those sequences were non-productive. In a later analysis, previously published TCR beta repertoires from about 640 donors were re-analyzed and high-resolution HLA genotyping was added so that TCR occurrence patterns could be studied. All discovery cohort repertoires had been generated using a single sequencing platform. Besides the first cohort of roughly 640 subjects, a separate validation cohort made up of some 110 different subjects was used. Donor age, sex, ethnicity and CMV serostatus were compiled alongside the repertoire data. The aim of the study was to test whether cataloging public T cell receptors could identify signatures of past pathogen exposure. A later genetic analysis used genome-wide SNP genotypes for about 55% of the 666 donors, treating that subset as a discovery cohort. An early release that covered approximately 600 HLA-typed donors contained around 330 gigabases of sequencing data and 65 million to 100 million unique TCR sequences. The study combined high-throughput TCR immunosequencing, statistical association of individual TCRs with disease status, and machine learning to predict cytomegalovirus infection status. Roughly 5 DR-DQ haplotypes were handled as single units for association and clustering because linkage in the cohort was strong.

Library method: the immunoSEQ multiplex PCR assay. A mixture of 60 forward primers for TCR Vbeta segments and 13 reverse primers for TCR Jbeta segments was used in the multiplex PCR. The CDR3 region of rearranged TCR beta genes was amplified from genomic DNA by a multiplex PCR assay. Amplified TCR beta libraries were sequenced as 87-base-pair reads on the Illumina HiSeq System. Per the authors' processing: A later analysis counted approximately 74 million unique TCR beta chains across the 640 or so repertoires, and 9.5 million to 11 million of these chains were shared by at least two donors. A nearest-neighbor algorithm error-corrected the raw reads and collapsed the reads into unique sequences, merging closely related sequences to remove PCR and sequencing errors. V, D and J gene segments were assigned by aligning CDR3 sequences to IMGT reference sequences. For a sequence to be retained, a match of at least six nucleotides to both a V gene segment and a J gene segment was required. A rearrangement counted as productive if the CDR3 had no stop codons and remained in frame with V and J, and every other rearrangement counted as non-productive. CDR3 was defined by IMGT convention, running from the second conserved V-encoded cysteine to the conserved J-encoded phenylalanine. The earlier analysis of more than 450 of the donors excluded sequences that lacked an unambiguous match to a single V gene segment. In an earlier analysis of several hundred of the donors, a V segment was called functional when productive rearrangements were above 56.7%, and segregating when the standard deviation between donors exceeded 5%. A statistical classification framework was built to diagnose cytomegalovirus status from the catalog of TCR beta chain sequences. In a later analysis, TCR nucleotide sequences were compared against IMGT/GENE-DB human TR gene sequences so that V and J genes could be assigned. A later analysis assigned CDR3 sequences and most-parsimonious VDJ recombination scenarios with the TCRdist pipeline. In a later analysis, each TCR beta chain was defined by its CDR3 amino acid sequence together with its V-gene family, and reads without a unique V-gene family were excluded. As a way to deal with suspected cross-contamination and a sequencing artifact, a later analysis dropped 450 to 600 nucleotide sequences that were highly shared and had low generation probability. In a later analysis, a clonal expansion index for each public chain was calculated from normalized within-repertoire ranks of inferred template counts. In a later analysis, generation probabilities were computed using a VDJ recombination model fitted to out-of-frame rearrangements, and the results were checked against IGoR. In a later analysis, TCR-TCR, TCR-HLA and TCR-CMV co-occurrence was scored with hypergeometric tests, and a repertoire-size bias correction was applied to TCR pairs. False discovery rates were estimated in a later analysis by permuting HLA or CMV assignments 20 times. A later analysis grouped co-occurring TCRs with DBSCAN, adding TCRdist sequence similarity when clustering within HLA-allele-positive subsets. Repertoires with fewer than 30,000 or more than 120,000 public chains, plus five repertoires with anomalous nucleotide sharing, were excluded from co-occurrence clustering. Drawn from immuneACCESS, this table holds only the in-frame rearrangements with V and J called that TCRdb kept. Clones are partly lost; checked studies trace under half to an unresolved V gene and leave the rest unexplained. Clone size and V and J calls were adopted from that table, with D and trimming inferred from the DNA. This sample gives roughly 200,000 clones in total; approximately 82% of them show up just once. The ten biggest clones cover 0.63% of the sample.

Ends trimmed: V by 8 bases, J by 3 bases; bases unmatched to a gene: 6. Reading from cysteine to phenylalanine, the CDR3 counts 13 amino acids. Only the CDR3 part of the read is kept: 39 bases, read in frame from the first base. CDR1 and CDR2, looked up from the germline V gene, are MDHEN and SYDVKM. The study at large found these results: Some IMGT-functional V segments, including TRBV6-2 and TRBV6-3, could not be distinguished by the 87-base-pair reads and were therefore excluded. HLA typing was unavailable for some donors at each locus, so association tests used only the typed subset. It was suggested by the authors that the approach could potentially be generalized to other disease states and immunological phenotypes. Cytomegalovirus status was reported to be diagnosed by the classifier with high specificity and sensitivity in both the original and validation cohorts. Linkage disequilibrium might explain the correlated functional status among segregating V segments, but an unknown experimental factor could not be excluded. An earlier analysis of some 560 of the donors showed that most TCR beta V segments appeared in productive rearrangements either about 87% or about 30% of the time, which broadly matched IMGT annotations. Because counts were too low, some 17 rarely observed V segments, including chromosome 9 orphons, were left out of the earlier analysis of 587 of the donors. The study gave a list of some 150 TCR beta chains associated with cytomegalovirus. A few of the identified cytomegalovirus-associated TCR beta chains were confirmed in vitro to be specific for cytomegalovirus antigens. For the cohort, immune exposure information was limited to CMV serostatus. In a later analysis, the rate of TCR association differed among HLA loci, with DRB1 alleles having the most associated TCRs and HLA-C alleles having the fewest. A group of highly shared sequence variants was considered likely to be a technical artifact of the sequencing pipeline. Only TCR beta chains were sequenced in this cohort, and the absence of alpha or paired-chain data limited detectable features. A later analysis associated about 17,000 TCR beta sequences with specific HLA alleles at a false discovery rate of 0.05. When HLA alleles, especially DR and DQ, strongly co-occurred, attributing TCR associations to individual alleles was difficult. Several of the top co-occurrence clusters appeared to be linked to parvovirus B19, influenza, CMV and Epstein-Barr virus, according to a later analysis. Compared with the approximately 700-donor mean, donors in an Asian-associated ancestry cluster had fewer N-insertions in productive TCRs, according to a later genetic analysis. A further reported finding was that TCR beta sequences accurately predicted the HLA-A and HLA-B alleles for most subjects in the first cohort. Most CMV-associated TCR beta chains appeared to be HLA-restricted in a later analysis, and the HLA associations seemed to be driven largely by CMV exposure. The presence/absence analyses assumed that sequencing depth was roughly uniform across donors, and that assumption may not be true. An association between a missense DCLRE1C variant and V-gene and J-gene trimming of TCR beta chains was found in a later genetic analysis and replicated in an independent cohort. Compared with equally common non-associated chains, HLA-associated TCR beta chains in a later analysis were more clonally expanded and had lower generation probabilities. While some public TCRs were present in many individuals, most TCR sequences turned up only very rarely across donors.

The cohort was made up of about 670 healthy bone marrow donors. At the time of sampling, every cohort member was nominally healthy, though immune exposures that went unrecorded were likely present. The donor was CMV seronegative and was included in the group of a few hundred seronegative cohort members. A peripheral blood sample was collected from each donor, and TCR beta sequencing was performed on peripheral blood mononuclear cells. Genomic DNA was extracted from the blood cell samples with the Qiagen DNeasy Blood Extraction Kit. This clone was detected a few times. What antigen it recognizes has not been identified. No qualities accompany the bases; no much larger clone lies one base away.

The sample was PBMCs. The sequence derives from a man younger than 35 in good health and CMV-seronegative. The rearranged chain carries TRBV28 and TRBJ2-7, with TRBD1 matching 8 junction bases. The nucleotide sequence reads TGTGCCAGCGGAACAGGACAGGGCTACGAGCAGTACTTC. Translated, it gives CASGTGQGYEQYF.